This T cell receptor beta chain was sequenced for a study of blood T cell repertoires in COVID-19 (TCRdb year 2020). Regarding the complete study: Collaborator samples came from the United States, Italy and Spain and covered acute and convalescent phases of COVID-19. The prospective study material was composed of cDNA or gDNA derived from T cells, B-cell-depleted T cells, or PBMCs. Deeply sampled blood TCRbeta repertoires from subjects exposed to, actively infected with, or recovered from COVID-19 were included in the dataset. A freely available public database, intended as a resource for researchers studying the immune response to SARS-CoV-2, is where the repertoires were released. The samples were drawn from the first 160 participants of the ongoing ImmuneRACE study and from 950 to 1,500 subjects provided by 6 global collaborators. A de-identified subject ID, COVID-19 status, age in years and sex were almost always included in the sample metadata. Where available, HLA class I and class II types were taken from metadata supplied by the sample provider and were not determined by assay-based typing. What the study reported, not specific to this receptor: How much clinical and demographic metadata was included differed by source and by participant, and the metadata was provided uncurated.

With regard to this clone: The antigen it recognizes is unknown. No much larger clone exists at a distance of one base, and base qualities are not known.

Each collaborating institution followed its own protocols to collect whole blood in K2EDTA tubes. For TCRbeta analysis, collaborators shipped samples in one of three forms: frozen whole blood, isolated PBMCs, or DNA extracted from either of those sample types. TCRbeta CDR3 regions were amplified from genomic DNA using the immunoSEQ Assay, a bias-controlled multiplex PCR. From the authors' description of their analysis: Within the assay, amplification of reference gene primers was used to estimate how many nucleated cells each sample contained. To quantify the absolute abundance of each unique TCRbeta CDR3 rearrangement, sequence reads were collapsed and filtered. Productive Simpson clonality was computed per sample as the square root of Simpson's diversity index over productive rearrangements. TCRdb stores this immuneACCESS table with in-frame sequences only. Part of the clones is absent; in the studies checked, under half of the shortfall reflects unresolved V genes, and no reason is known for the rest. V, J and clone size reflect that table, while D and trimming were determined from the DNA. For this sample the table gives roughly 160,000 clones, of which just over 85% were detected only once. The ten largest clones add up to 7% of the sample.

For this chain, trimming is 5 bases at the V end and 5 bases at the J end, and the number of junction bases without a gene match is 7. The CDR3 spans 14 residues, from the cysteine through the phenylalanine. The DNA shown is the 42-base CDR3, in frame from base 1. From the germline V gene, CDR1 is LGHNA and CDR2 is YSLEER. Specimen: peripheral blood. Recombination connected TRBV4-3 to TRBJ2-5; 8 middle bases align to TRBD2. The clonotype comes from a man between 50 and 59 years old with active or convalescent COVID-19. The CDR3 reads CASSASPGGETQYF. The sequenced DNA is TGCGCCAGCAGCGCATCGCCGGGAGGGGAGACCCAGTACTTC.